This TCR beta chain was observed in a study of CD8 T cells in ankylosing spondylitis. TCRdb re-called the 5' RACE reads with MiXCR, one entry per CDR3 protein. Of 250,000 to 350,000 distinct CDR3 sequences listed, 20% were seen once; the top ten hold less than 9%. The sample was blood, either unsorted or a sorted T cell fraction (not recorded which). This clonotype was sampled from a male donor with ankylosing spondylitis or in good health (not recorded which).

CDR3 DNA: TGCAGCGCTGGACAGGGCCTCCAATACAATGAGCAGTTCTTC. Translating it yields CSAGQGLQYNEQFF. V usage is TRBV29-1 and J usage is TRBJ2-1; TRBD1 aligns across 8 bases. CDR1 SQVTM and CDR2 ANQGSEA come from the germline V gene. The CDR3 covers 14 residues. With V trimmed by 7 bases and J by 4 bases, 9 bases remained unmatched.